The 3 T cell receptor beta chains below come from one sample, sequenced in a study of T cell changes during pregnancy in multiple sclerosis. TCRdb keeps only in-frame clones here, not all; method: immunoSEQ multiplex PCR. The top ten clones hold almost 6.5% of a sample with approximately 60,000 clones, about nine tenths of them seen once. The source material was peripheral blood, sampled in the third trimester of pregnancy. The receptors here all came from a female donor in good health, enrolled as a control in a pregnancy study.

This clone appeared a single time. V is TRBV5-4 and J is TRBJ1-2; 11 bases map to TRBD1. Germline V lookup: CDR1 SGHNT, CDR2 YYREEE (reference sequence). The V and J ends lost 7 bases and 2 bases, in that order; junction bases with no gene match: 1. CDR3 length: 13 residues. The CDR3 loop reads CASGDRGNYGYTF. The CDR3 DNA is TGTGCCAGCGGGGACAGGGGGAACTATGGCTACACCTTC.

The V and J genes are TRBV19 and TRBJ2-5; 11 bases fit TRBD2. CDR3 length: 18 residues. Germline CDR1 is LNHDA and CDR2 is SQIVND (reference sequence). V shed 6 bases and J 1 base; nucleotides not matched to a gene: 13. The CDR3 is CASSRGLAGWPRQETQYF. CDR3 coding DNA: TGTGCCAGTAGCCGAGGACTAGCGGGCTGGCCCCGCCAAGAGACCCAGTACTTC. The entire variable domain, with the rest obtained from reference TRBV19 and TRBJ2-5, is as follows: DGGITQSPKYLFRKEGQNVTLSCEQNLNHDAMYWYRQDPGQGLRLIYYSQIVNDFQKGDIAEGYSVSREKKESFPLTVTSAQKNPTAFYLCASSRGLAGWPRQETQYFGPGTRLLVL.

V usage is TRBV30 and J usage is TRBJ1-1; tentatively, D is TRBD1 (5 bases). This CDR3 spans 13 amino acids. The germline V gene has CDR1 GTSNPN and CDR2 SVGIG (reference sequence). The germline V and J ends were trimmed by 0 bases and 6 bases, with 11 bases remaining between them. The CDR3, as DNA: TGTGCCTGGAGTGTATCTGGGGGGTCTGAAGCTTTCTTT. Translating gives CAWSVSGGSEAFF.